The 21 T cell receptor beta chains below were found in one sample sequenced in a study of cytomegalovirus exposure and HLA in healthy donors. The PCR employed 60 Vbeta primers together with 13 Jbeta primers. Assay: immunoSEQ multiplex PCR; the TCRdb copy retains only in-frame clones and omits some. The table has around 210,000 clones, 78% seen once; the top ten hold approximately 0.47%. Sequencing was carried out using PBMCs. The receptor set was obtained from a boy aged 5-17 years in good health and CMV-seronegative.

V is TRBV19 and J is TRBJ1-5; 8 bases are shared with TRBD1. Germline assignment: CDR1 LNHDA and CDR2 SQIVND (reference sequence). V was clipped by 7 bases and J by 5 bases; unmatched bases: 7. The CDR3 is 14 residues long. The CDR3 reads CASNNIQGDQPQHF. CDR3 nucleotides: TGTGCCAGTAATAACATACAGGGGGATCAGCCCCAGCATTTT.

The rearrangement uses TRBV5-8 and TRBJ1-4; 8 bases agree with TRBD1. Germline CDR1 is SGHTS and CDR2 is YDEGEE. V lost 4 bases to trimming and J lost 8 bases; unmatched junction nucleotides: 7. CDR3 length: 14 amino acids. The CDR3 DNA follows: TGTGCCAGCAGCAGACAGGGGATTGGAGAAAAACTGTTTTTT. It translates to CASSRQGIGEKLFF.

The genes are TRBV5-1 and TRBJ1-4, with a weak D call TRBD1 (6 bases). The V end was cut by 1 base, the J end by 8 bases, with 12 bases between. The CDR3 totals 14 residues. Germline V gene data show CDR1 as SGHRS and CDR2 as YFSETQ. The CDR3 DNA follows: TGCGCCAGCAGCTTGACAGGGTCTAGCGAAAAACTGTTTTTT. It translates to CASSLTGSSEKLFF.

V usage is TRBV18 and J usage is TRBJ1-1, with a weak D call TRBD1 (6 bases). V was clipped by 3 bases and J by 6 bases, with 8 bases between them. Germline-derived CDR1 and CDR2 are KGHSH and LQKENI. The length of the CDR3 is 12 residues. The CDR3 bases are TGTGCCAGCTCACCGACAGGTTCTGAAGCTTTCTTT. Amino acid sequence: CASSPTGSEAFF.

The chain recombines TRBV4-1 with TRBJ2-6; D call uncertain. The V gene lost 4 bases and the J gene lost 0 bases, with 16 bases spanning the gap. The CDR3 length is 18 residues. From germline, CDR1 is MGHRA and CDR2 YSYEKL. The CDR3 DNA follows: TGCGCCAGCAGCCGAAAAGGTTCGGGTCCCTCTGGGGCCAACGTCCTGACTTTC. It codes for CASSRKGSGPSGANVLTF.

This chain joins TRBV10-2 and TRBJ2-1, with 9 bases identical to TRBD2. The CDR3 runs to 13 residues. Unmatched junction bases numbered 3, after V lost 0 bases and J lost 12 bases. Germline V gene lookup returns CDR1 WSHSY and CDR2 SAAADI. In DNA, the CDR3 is TGCGCCAGCAGTGAGTCCGTAGCGGGAGTGCAGTTCTTC. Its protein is CASSESVAGVQFF.

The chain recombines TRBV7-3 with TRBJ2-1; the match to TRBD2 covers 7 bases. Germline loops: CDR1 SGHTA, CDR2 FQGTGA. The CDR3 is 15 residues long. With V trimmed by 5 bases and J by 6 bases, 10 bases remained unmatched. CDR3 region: CASSLAGGTSNEQFF. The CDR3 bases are TGTGCCAGCAGCCTCGCCGGGGGGACCTCCAATGAGCAGTTCTTC.

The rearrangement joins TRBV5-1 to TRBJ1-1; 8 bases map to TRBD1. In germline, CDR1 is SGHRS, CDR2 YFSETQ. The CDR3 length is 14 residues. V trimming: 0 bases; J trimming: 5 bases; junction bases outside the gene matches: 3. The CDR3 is CASSLATGDTEAFF. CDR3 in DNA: TGCGCCAGCAGCTTGGCGACAGGGGATACTGAAGCTTTCTTT.

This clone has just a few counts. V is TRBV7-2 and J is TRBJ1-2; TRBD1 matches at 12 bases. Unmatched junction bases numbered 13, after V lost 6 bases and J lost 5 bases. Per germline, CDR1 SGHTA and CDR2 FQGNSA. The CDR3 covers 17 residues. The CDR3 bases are TGTGCCAGCAGTCCAGCGGGACAGGGGGCCCCTAGGTATGGCTACACCTTC. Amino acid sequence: CASSPAGQGAPRYGYTF.

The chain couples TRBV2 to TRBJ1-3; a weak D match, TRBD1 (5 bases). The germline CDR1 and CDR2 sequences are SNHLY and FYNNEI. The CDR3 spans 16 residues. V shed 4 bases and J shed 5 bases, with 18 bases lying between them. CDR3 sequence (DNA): TGTGCCAGCAGTGCCCCCCAGGGTCCCGGACGAAACACCATATATTTT. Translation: CASSAPQGPGRNTIYF. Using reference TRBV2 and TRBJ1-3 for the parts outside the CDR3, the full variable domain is EPEVTQTPSHQVTQMGQEVILRCVPISNHLYFYWYRQILGQKVEFLVSFYNNEISEKSEIFDDQFSVERPDGSNFTLKIRSTKLEDSAMYFCASSAPQGPGRNTIYFGEGSWLTVV.

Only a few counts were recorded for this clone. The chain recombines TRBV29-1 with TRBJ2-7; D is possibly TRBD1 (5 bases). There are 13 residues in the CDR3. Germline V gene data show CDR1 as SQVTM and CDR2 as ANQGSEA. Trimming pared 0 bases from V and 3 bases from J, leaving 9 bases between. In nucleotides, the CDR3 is TGCAGCGTTGAAGAACGAAGGGGCTACGAGCAGTACTTC. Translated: CSVEERRGYEQYF.

CDR3 in DNA: TGTGCCAGTAGTATTCCCGGGAGGGCCCACGAGCAGTACTTC. Protein product: CASSIPGRAHEQYF. V usage is TRBV19 and J usage is TRBJ2-7, with 8 bases identical to TRBD2. V lost 3 bases to trimming and J lost 5 bases; unmatched junction nucleotides: 6. The CDR3 contains 14 residues. CDR1 and CDR2 from the germline V gene are LNHDA and SQIVND (reference sequence).

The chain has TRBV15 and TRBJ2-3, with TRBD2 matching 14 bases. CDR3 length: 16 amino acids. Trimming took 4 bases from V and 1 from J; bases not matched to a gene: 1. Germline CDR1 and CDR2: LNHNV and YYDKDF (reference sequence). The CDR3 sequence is CATSKGLAGGTDTQYF. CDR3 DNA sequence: TGTGCCACCAGCAAGGGACTAGCGGGGGGCACAGATACGCAGTATTTT.

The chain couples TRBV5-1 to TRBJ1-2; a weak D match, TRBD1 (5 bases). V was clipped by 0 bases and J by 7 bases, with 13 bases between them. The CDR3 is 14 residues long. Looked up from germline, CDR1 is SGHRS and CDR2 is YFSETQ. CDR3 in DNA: TGCGCCAGCAGCTTGGCAGCGGGGGTTAGTGGCTACACCTTC. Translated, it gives CASSLAAGVSGYTF.

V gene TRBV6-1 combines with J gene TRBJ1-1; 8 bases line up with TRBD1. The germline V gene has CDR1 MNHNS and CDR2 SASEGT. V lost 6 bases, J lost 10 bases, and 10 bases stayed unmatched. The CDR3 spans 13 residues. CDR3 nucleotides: TGTGCCAGCAGGGACAGGGAAAGTGTATTAGCTTTCTTT. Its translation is CASRDRESVLAFF.

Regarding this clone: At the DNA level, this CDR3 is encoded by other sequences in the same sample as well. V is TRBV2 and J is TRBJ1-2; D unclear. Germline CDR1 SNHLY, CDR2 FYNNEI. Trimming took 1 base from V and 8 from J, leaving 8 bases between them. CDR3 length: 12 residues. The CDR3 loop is CASSEGGYGYTF. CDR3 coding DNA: TGTGCCAGCAGTGAAGGAGGGTACGGCTACACCTTC. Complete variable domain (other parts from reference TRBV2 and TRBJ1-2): EPEVTQTPSHQVTQMGQEVILRCVPISNHLYFYWYRQILGQKVEFLVSFYNNEISEKSEIFDDQFSVERPDGSNFTLKIRSTKLEDSAMYFCASSEGGYGYTFGSGTRLTVV.

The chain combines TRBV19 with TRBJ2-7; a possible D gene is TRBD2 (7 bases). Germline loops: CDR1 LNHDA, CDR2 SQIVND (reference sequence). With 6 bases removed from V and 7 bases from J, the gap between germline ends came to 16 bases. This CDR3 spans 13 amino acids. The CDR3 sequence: CASRAAGAREQYF. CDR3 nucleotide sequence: TGTGCCAGTAGGGCCGCGGGGGCGCGGGAGCAGTACTTC. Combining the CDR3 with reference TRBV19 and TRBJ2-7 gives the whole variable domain DGGITQSPKYLFRKEGQNVTLSCEQNLNHDAMYWYRQDPGQGLRLIYYSQIVNDFQKGDIAEGYSVSREKKESFPLTVTSAQKNPTAFYLCASRAAGAREQYFGPGTRLTVT.

As DNA, the CDR3 is TGTGCCACCAGCAGAGAAAGAGGGGGGGTTAGACAGGCGAACACTGAAGCTTTCTTT. This encodes CATSRERGGVRQANTEAFF. The chain couples TRBV15 to TRBJ1-1, with D possibly TRBD1 on 6 matching bases. Trimming cost V 0 bases and J 1 base, with 21 bases left between them. Germline CDR1 LNHNV, CDR2 YYDKDF (reference sequence). The CDR3 sequence is 19 residues long. The variable domain in full, completed from reference TRBV15 and TRBJ1-1, reads DAMVIQNPRYQVTQFGKPVTLSCSQTLNHNVMYWYQQKSSQAPKLLFHYYDKDFNNEADTPDNFQSRRPNTSFCFLDIRSPGLGDTAMYLCATSRERGGVRQANTEAFFGQGTRLTVV.

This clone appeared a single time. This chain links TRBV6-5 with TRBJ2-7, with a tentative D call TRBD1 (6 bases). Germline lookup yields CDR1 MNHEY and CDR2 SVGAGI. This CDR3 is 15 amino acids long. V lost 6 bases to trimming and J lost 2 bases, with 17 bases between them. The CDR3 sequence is CASSPTRTEAYEQYF. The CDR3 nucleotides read TGTGCCAGCAGCCCTACCAGGACAGAGGCCTACGAGCAGTACTTC.

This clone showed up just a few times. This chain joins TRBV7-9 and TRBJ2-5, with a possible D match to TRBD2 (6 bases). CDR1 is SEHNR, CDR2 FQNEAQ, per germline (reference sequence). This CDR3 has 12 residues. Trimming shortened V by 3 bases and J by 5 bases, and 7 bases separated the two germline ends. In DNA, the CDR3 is TGTGCCAGCAGCTTCGCGGGGGAGACCCAGTACTTC. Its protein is CASSFAGETQYF.

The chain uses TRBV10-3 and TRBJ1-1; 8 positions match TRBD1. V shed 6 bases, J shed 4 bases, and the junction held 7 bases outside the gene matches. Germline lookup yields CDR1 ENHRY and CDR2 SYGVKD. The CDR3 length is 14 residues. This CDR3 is CAISAGRGLTEAFF. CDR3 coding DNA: TGTGCCATCAGCGCGGGCAGGGGGCTCACTGAAGCTTTCTTT.